This TCR beta chain was sequenced for a study of vaccination effects on CD4 cells after COVID-19. Study-level background: Everyone in the study got two shots of either the BNT162b2 or mRNA-1273 vaccine.

Remarks on this clone: As yet, its antigen is unknown.

CDR3 size: 15 residues. Germline assignment: CDR1 SGDLS and CDR2 YYNGEE. Trimming stripped 2 bases from V and 1 base from J, with 10 bases between. Notes on the study in general: Late post-vaccination samples showed marked contraction of infection- and vaccine-induced clones. Nearly all vaccine-induced clones in healthy recipients recognized only SARS-CoV-2.

Using immunoSEQ multiplex PCR, the repertoire was profiled, and TCRdb retains in-frame clones only, with some absent. The table records tens of thousands of clones, approximately 73% of them present only once. The ViraFEST assay expanded antigen-specific CD4+ T cells with viral peptide pools before sequencing. With more than 9 days of culture completed, CD4+ T cells were isolated. Nucleocapsid antibody tests were negative, and the vaccine recipients had no prior SARS-CoV-2 infection. A half-medium replacement with IL-2 medium was carried out on days 3 and 7. The sequences come from CD4+ T cells from PBMCs cultured with SARS-CoV-2 spike peptides, collected before COVID-19 vaccination. The clonotype comes from a human donor who received a COVID-19 vaccine. J is TRBJ1-5 and V is TRBV9; no firm D call. CDR3 loop: CASSVGSLSNQPQHF. As DNA, the CDR3 is TGTGCCAGCAGCGTGGGCAGCCTAAGCAATCAGCCCCAGCATTTT.